This T cell receptor (beta chain) stems from a study of T cell responses to AZD1222 COVID-19 vaccine (dated by TCRdb to about 2021). For the study in its entirety: A total of approximately 240 trial participants underwent TCR sequencing, of whom around 210 had received two doses of AZD1222 and approximately 25 had received two doses of the MenACWY control vaccine. Trial participants were enrolled into age subgroups of 18-55, 56-69 and 70-plus years, which contained 148, 28 and 57 TCR-sequenced participants, respectively. Overall results and qualifications from the work: Most participants were white British and females outnumbered males, and the authors suggested that clonal diversity may have been underestimated. No day 14 peak-response samples were available, so repertoires were characterized only after the peak T cell response. In the small 56-69-year group, the increase in depth fell short of significance, most likely because of low power. After two AZD1222 doses, both the breadth and the depth of spike-specific TCRs were significantly higher than at day 0 and than in MenACWY recipients. The vaccine-associated CD4 TCRs covered the entire spike protein, and the dominant responses fell in regions 160-218 and 743-854. Nearly half of unique spike-specific TCRs reportedly recognized epitopes outside regions mutated in the B.1.351 and B.1.1.7 variants. Conclusions about previously exposed vaccinees are limited because only 6 or 7 AZD1222 recipients were SARS-CoV-2 seropositive at baseline.

Worth noting for this clone: Its antigen is currently not known. Within one base of it there is no much larger clone, and no base qualities were kept.

Taken from the germline V gene, the CDR1 and CDR2 loops are SGHRS and YFSETQ. Trimming takes 3 bases off V and 4 bases off J; junction bases not matched to a gene: 5. The CDR3 runs 16 residues from the cysteine to the phenylalanine. Here the CDR3 DNA is all that survives: 48 bases in frame from base 1. This sample's time point label indicates: about 28 days (+/-7) after the second vaccine dose. AZD1222 recipients with second doses at about 4 weeks or about 12 weeks were pooled, because spike-specific TCR depth and breadth did not differ between schedules. Vaccinee samples came from UK trials COV001 and COV002, including a single-blind randomized controlled phase 2/3 trial of AZD1222 (ChAdOx1 nCoV-19) in healthy adults. For TCRbeta chain sequencing, PBMC samples from trial participants were taken at day 0 and at day 28 after the second dose. The CDR3 regions of human TCRbeta chains were analyzed by immunosequencing. The source study handled its data this way. TCRs in the repertoires were compared against a reference library of SARS-CoV-2-specific TCRs that had been generated with the MIRA antigen-specificity platform. Breadth meant the fraction of unique TCRs that were SARS-CoV-2-associated, whereas depth meant the fraction of total T cells that were SARS-CoV-2-associated. Using the MIRA data, every spike-specific TCR was mapped to the spike region that the TCR reacted to and assigned to either a CD4 or a CD8 class. Log10-transformed breadth and depth values were compared by one-way ANOVA with Sidak's multiple comparisons tests. TCRdb took over this immuneACCESS table, retaining in-frame rearrangements with V and J assigned. Such tables are incomplete; in checked studies, under half of the missing clones stem from an unresolved V gene, and the remainder is unexplained. Clone size and V and J calls were adopted from that table, with D and trimming inferred from the DNA. In all, the sample holds tens of thousands of clones, and 80% to 95% of those were seen once. The ten largest clones capture roughly 3% of the sample.

The source was peripheral blood, collected 28 days after the second AZD1222 dose. This receptor was obtained from an adult who received the AZD1222 COVID-19 vaccine. The chain uses TRBV5-1 and TRBJ2-1, and 12 bases in between align with TRBD2. The nucleotide sequence is TGCGCCAGCAGCTCCAGCACTAGCGGGGGGTACAATGAGCAGTTCTTC. Its amino acids are CASSSSTSGGYNEQFF.